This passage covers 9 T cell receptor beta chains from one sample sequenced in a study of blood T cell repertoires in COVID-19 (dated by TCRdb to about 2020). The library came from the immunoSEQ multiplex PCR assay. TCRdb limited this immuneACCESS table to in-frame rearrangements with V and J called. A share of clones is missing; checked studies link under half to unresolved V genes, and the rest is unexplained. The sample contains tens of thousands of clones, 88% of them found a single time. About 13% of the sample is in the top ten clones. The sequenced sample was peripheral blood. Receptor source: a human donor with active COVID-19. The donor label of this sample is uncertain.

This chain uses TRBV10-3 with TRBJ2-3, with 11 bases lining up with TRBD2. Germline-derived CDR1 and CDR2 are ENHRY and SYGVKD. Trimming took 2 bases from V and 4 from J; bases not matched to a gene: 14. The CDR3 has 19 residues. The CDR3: CAISERVRLAGGVSDTQYF. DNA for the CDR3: TGTGCCATCAGTGAGAGGGTGCGGCTAGCGGGAGGTGTATCAGATACGCAGTATTTT.

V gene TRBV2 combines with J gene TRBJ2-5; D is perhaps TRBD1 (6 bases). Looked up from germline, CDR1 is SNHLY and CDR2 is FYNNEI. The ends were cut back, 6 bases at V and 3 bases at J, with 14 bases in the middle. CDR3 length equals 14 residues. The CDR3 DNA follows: TGTGCCAGCAGCCTACAGGGATTTGAAGAGACCCAGTACTTC. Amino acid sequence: CASSLQGFEETQYF.

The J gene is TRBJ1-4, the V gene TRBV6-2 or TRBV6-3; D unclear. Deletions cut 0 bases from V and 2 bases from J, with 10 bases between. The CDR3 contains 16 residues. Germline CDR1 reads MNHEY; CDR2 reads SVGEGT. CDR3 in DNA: TGTGCCAGCAGTTACTCGAGTTCGGGGACTAATGAAAAACTGTTTTTT. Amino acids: CASSYSSSGTNEKLFF.

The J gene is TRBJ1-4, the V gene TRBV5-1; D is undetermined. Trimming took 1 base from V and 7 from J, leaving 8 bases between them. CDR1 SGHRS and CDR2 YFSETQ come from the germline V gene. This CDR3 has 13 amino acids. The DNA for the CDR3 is TGCGCCAGCAGCTTGCCGGGGTCTGAAAAACTGTTTTTT. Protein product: CASSLPGSEKLFF.

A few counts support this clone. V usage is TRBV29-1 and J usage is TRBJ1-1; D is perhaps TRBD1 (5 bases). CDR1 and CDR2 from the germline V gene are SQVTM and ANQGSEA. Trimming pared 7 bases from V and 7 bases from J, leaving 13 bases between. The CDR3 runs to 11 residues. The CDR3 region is CSAGHFNEAFF. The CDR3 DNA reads TGCAGCGCTGGACACTTCAATGAAGCTTTCTTT. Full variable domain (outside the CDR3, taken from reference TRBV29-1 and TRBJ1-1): SAVISQKPSRDICQRGTSLTIQCQVDSQVTMMFWYRQQPGQSLTLIATANQGSEATYESGFVIDKFPISRPNLTFSTLTVSNMSPEDSSIYLCSAGHFNEAFFGQGTRLTVV.

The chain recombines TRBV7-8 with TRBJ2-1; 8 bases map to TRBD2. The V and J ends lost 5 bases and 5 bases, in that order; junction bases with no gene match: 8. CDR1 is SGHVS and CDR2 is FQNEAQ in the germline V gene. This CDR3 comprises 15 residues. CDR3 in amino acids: CASSPRGGRDNEQFF. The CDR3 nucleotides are TGTGCCAGCAGCCCACGGGGGGGCCGGGACAATGAGCAGTTCTTC.

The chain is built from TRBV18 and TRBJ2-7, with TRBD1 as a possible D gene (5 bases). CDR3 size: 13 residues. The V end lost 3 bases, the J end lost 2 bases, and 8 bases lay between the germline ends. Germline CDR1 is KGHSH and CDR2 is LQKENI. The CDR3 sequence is CASSPGLTYEQYF. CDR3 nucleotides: TGTGCCAGCTCACCGGGGCTCACCTACGAGCAGTACTTC.

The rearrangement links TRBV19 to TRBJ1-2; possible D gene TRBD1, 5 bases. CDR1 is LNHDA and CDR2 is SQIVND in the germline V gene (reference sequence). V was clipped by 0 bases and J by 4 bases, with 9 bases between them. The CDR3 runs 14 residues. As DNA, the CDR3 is TGTGCCAGTAGTATAGAGGCGACAGCCTATGGCTACACCTTC. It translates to CASSIEATAYGYTF.

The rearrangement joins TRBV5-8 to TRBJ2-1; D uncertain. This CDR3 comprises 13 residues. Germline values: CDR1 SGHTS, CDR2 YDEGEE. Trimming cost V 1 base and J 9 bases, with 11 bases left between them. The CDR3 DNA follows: TGTGCCAGCAGCTTGATGGTCTTCGGTGAGCAGTTCTTC. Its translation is CASSLMVFGEQFF.